This T cell receptor (beta chain) is drawn from a study of T-cell memory formation after mild COVID-19. The study's findings and limits: There were some responding clones in pre-infection memory, which suggested that cross-reactive memory had joined. A second wave expanding day 15 to 37 was CD4+-biased; contracting clones were balanced.

A single record per CDR3 protein comes from TCRdb applying MiXCR to the 5' RACE reads. The sample holds fewer than 450,000 distinct CDR3 sequences; 20% to 25% are singletons and the top ten take around 13%. With 7 bases clipped from V and 2 bases from J, the junction kept 5 bases outside the gene matches. Germline CDR1 and CDR2: MGHDK and SYGVNS. The CDR3 is 16 residues long. Note on this clonotype: The target antigen is unknown.

Sequenced: PBMCs or a T cell subset sorted from them (not recorded which). The TCR was taken from an adult woman who had mild COVID-19 (a few samples of this study predate the infection). Cell type and time point are not known. The chain joins TRBV25-1 to TRBJ2-3, with 14 bases fitting TRBD2. CDR3 amino acids: CASTRTSGGPTDTQYF. CDR3 sequence (DNA): TGTGCCAGCACCCGGACTAGCGGGGGGCCCACAGATACGCAGTATTTT.